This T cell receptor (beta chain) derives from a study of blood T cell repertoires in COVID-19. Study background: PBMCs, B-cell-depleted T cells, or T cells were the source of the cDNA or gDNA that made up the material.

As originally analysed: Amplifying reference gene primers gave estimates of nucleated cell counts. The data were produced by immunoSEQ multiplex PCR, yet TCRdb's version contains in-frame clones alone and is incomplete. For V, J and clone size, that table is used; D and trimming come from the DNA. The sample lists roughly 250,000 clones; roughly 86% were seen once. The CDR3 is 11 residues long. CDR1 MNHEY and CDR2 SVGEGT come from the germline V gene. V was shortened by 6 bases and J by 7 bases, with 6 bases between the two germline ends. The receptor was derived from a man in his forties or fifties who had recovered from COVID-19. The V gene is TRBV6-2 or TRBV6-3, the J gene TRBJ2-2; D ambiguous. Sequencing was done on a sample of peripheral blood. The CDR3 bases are TGTGCCAGCAGCACTCACGGGGAGCTGTTTTTT. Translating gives CASSTHGELFF.